This T cell receptor (beta chain) was found in a study of response to subunit inactivated influenza vaccine. Study results and limitations: Each seasonal flu vaccination may recruit only limited new T cells, authors suggested.

The table lists this clonotype with many counts. The antigen is not known. Via MiXCR, TCRdb re-called the RT-PCR reads, giving one row per CDR3 protein. This sample has approximately 500,000 distinct CDR3 sequences; 14% occur once, and the top ten carry around 10%. Trimming took 8 bases from V and 0 from J, leaving 18 bases between them. CDR1 and CDR2 (germline): SNHLY, FYNNEI. The CDR3 is 16 residues long. The chain employs TRBV2 and TRBJ2-3; unclear D gene. This TCR came from a man aged 50-59 years who received an inactivated influenza vaccine. The sample here was PBMCs from blood, taken 11 to 12 days after vaccination. Written as DNA, the CDR3 is TGTGCCAGCGGTACTCACATCGAGGCTAGCACAGATACGCAGTATTTT. The encoded protein is CASGTHIEASTDTQYF.